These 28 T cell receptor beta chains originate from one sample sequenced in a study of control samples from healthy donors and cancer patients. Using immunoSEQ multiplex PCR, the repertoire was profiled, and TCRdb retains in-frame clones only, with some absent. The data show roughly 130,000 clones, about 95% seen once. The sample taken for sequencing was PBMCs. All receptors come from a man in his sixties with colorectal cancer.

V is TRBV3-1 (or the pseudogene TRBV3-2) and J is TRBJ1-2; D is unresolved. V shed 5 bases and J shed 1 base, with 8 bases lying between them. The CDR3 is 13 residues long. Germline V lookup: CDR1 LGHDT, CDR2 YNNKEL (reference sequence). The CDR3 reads CASSVGFNYGYTF. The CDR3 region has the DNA TGTGCCAGCAGCGTTGGGTTTAACTATGGCTACACCTTC.

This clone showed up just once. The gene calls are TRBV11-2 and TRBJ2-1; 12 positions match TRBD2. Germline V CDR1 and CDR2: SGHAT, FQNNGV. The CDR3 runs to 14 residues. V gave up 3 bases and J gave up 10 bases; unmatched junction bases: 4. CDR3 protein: CASSLTSGSREQFF. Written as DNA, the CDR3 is TGTGCCAGCAGCTTGACTAGCGGGAGCCGCGAGCAGTTCTTC.

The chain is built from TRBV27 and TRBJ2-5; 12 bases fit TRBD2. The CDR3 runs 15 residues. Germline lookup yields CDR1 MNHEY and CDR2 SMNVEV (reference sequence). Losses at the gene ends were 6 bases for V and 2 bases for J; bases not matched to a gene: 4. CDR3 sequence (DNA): TGTGCCAGCAGCCCGGGACTAGCGGGTCAAGAGACCCAGTACTTC. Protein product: CASSPGLAGQETQYF.

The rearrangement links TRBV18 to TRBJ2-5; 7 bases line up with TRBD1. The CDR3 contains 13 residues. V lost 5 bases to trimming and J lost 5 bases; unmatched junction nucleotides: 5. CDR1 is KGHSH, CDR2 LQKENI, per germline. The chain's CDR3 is CASSATGSETQYF. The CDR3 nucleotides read TGTGCCAGCTCAGCGACAGGGTCCGAGACCCAGTACTTC.

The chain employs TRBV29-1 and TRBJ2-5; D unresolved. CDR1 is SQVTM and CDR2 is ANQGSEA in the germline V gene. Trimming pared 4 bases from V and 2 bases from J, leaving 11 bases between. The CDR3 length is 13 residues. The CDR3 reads CSVADGRQETQYF. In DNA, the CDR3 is TGCAGCGTTGCCGACGGGCGGCAAGAGACCCAGTACTTC.

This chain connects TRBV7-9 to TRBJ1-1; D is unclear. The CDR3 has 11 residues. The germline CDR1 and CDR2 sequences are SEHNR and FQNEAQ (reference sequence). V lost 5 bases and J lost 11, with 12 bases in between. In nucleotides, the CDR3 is TGTGCCAGCAGCCGCCCGCCGTTGGCTTTCTTT. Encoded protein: CASSRPPLAFF.

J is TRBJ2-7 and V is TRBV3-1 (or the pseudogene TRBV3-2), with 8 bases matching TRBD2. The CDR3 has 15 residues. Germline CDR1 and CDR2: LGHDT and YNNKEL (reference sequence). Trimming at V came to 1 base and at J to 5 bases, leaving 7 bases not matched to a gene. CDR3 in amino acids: CASSQVQAGVHEQYF. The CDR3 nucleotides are TGTGCCAGCAGCCAAGTTCAAGCGGGGGTGCACGAGCAGTACTTC.

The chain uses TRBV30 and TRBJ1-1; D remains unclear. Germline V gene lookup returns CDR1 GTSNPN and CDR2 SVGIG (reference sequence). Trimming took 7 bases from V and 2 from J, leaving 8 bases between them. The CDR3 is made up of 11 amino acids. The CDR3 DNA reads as TGTGCCTTGGGCCTAAACACTGAAGCTTTCTTT. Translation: CALGLNTEAFF.

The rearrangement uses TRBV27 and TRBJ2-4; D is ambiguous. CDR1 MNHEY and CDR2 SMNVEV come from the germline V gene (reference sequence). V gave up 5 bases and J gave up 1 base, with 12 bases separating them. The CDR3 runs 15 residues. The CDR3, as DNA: TGTGCCAGCAGTCCCCATTCAGCGGCCAAAAACATTCAGTACTTC. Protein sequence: CASSPHSAAKNIQYF.

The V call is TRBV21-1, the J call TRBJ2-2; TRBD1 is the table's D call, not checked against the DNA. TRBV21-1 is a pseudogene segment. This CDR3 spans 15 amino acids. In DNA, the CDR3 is TGTGCCAGCAGCAGCGGACAGATGAACACCGGGGAGCTGTTTTTT. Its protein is CASSSGQMNTGELFF.

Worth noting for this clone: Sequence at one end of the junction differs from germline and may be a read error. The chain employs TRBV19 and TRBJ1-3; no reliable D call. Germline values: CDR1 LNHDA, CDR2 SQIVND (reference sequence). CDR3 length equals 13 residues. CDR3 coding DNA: TGTGCCAGTAGTATAAAGCCTGGAAGCACCATATATTTT. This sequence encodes CASSIKPGSTIYF.

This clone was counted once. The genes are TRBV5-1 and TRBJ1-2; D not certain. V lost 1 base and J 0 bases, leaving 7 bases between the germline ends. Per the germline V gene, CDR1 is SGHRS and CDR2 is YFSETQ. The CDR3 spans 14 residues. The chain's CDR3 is CASSLRLSNYGYTF. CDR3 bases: TGCGCCAGCAGCTTGAGACTGTCTAACTATGGCTACACCTTC.

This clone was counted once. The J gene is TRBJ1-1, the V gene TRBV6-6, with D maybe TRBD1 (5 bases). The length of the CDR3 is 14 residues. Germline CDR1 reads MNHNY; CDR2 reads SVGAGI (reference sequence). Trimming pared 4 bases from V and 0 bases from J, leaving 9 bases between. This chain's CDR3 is CASSSTVLNTEAFF. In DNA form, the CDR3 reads TGTGCCAGCAGTTCGACAGTGCTGAACACTGAAGCTTTCTTT.

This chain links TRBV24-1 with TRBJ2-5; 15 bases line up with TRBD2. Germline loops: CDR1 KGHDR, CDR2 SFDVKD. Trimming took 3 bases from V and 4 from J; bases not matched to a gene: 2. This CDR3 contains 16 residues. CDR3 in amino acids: CATSDPGLAGGETQYF. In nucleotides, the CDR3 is TGTGCCACCAGTGATCCGGGACTAGCGGGGGGAGAGACCCAGTACTTC.

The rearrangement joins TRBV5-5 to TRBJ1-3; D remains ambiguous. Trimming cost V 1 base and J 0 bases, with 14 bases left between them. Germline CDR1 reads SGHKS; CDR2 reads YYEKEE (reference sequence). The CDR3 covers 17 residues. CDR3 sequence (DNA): TGTGCCAGCAGCTTGTCCCCCTTGTGGAGCTCTGGAAACACCATATATTTT. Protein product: CASSLSPLWSSGNTIYF.

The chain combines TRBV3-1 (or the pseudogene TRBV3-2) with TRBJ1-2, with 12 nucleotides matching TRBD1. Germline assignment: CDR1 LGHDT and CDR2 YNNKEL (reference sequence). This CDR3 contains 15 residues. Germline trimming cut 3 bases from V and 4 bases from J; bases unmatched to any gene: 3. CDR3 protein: CASSQGTGGLYGYTF. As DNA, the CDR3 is TGTGCCAGCAGCCAGGGGACAGGGGGCCTCTATGGCTACACCTTC.

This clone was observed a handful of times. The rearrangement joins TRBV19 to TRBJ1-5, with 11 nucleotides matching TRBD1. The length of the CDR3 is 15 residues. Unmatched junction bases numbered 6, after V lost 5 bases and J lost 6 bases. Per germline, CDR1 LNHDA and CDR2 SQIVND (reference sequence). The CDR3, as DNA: TGTGCCAGTAGTCCGGACAGGGGGCTTAGTCAGCCCCAGCATTTT. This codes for CASSPDRGLSQPQHF.

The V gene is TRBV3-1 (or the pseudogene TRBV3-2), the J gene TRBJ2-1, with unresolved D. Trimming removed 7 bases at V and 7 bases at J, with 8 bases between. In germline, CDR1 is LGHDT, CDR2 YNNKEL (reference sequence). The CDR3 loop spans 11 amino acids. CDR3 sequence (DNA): TGTGCCAGCATGGCGAGGAATGAGCAGTTCTTC. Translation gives CASMARNEQFF.

The CDR3 sequence: CASSIDGVYGYTF. For the CDR3, the DNA is TGTGCCAGCAGCATAGACGGGGTCTATGGCTACACCTTC. The chain is built from TRBV7-2 and TRBJ1-2; no reliable D call. Germline CDR1 and CDR2: SGHTA and FQGNSA. V was cut by 5 bases and J by 4 bases, with 11 bases left in between. The CDR3 covers 13 residues.

The chain's CDR3 is CASSPTNMGYNEQFF. As DNA, the CDR3 is TGCGCCAGCAGCCCTACTAACATGGGTTACAATGAGCAGTTCTTC. The chain joins TRBV10-2 to TRBJ2-1; D call uncertain. The CDR3 runs to 15 residues. Germline CDR1 reads WSHSY; CDR2 reads SAAADI. V was pared by 6 bases and J by 4 bases, with 16 bases between.

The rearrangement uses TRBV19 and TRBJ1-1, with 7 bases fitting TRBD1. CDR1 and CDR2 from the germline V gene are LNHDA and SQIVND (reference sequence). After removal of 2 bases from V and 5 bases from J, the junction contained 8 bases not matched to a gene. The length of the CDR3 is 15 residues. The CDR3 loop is CASSINRQGRTEAFF. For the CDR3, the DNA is TGTGCCAGTAGTATAAATAGACAGGGAAGAACTGAAGCTTTCTTT.

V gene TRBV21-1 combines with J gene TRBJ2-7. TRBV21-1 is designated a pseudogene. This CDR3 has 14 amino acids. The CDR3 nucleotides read TGTGCCAGCTTCGAGAGGCACAGAGCCTACGAGCAGTACTTC. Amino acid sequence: CASFERHRAYEQYF.

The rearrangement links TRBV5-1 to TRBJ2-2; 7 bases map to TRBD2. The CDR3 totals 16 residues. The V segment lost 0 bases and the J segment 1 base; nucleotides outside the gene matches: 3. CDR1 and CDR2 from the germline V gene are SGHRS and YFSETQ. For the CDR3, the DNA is TGCGCCAGCAGCTTGGCCGTAGCGGGGAACACCGGGGAGCTGTTTTTT. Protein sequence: CASSLAVAGNTGELFF. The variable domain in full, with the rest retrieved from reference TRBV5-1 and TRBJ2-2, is KAGVTQTPRYLIKTRGQQVTLSCSPISGHRSVSWYQQTPGQGLQFLFEYFSETQRNKGNFPGRFSGRQFSNSRSEMNVSTLELGDSALYLCASSLAVAGNTGELFFGEGSRLTVL.

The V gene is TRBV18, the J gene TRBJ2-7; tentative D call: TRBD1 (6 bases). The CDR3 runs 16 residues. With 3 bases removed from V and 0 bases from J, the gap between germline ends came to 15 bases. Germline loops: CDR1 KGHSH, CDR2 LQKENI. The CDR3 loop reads CASSPPRQANSYEQYF. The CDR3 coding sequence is TGTGCCAGCTCACCGCCCAGACAGGCGAACTCCTACGAGCAGTACTTC.

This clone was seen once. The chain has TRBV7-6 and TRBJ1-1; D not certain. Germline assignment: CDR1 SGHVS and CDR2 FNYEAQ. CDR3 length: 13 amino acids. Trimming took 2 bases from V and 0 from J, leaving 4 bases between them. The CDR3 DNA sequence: TGTGCCAGCAGCTTACAGATGAACACTGAAGCTTTCTTT. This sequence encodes CASSLQMNTEAFF.

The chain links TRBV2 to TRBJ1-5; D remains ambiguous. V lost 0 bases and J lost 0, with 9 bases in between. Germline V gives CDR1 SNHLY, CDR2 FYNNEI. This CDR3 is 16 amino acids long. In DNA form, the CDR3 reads TGTGCCAGCAGTGAAGCCTTGGGGTATAGCAATCAGCCCCAGCATTTT. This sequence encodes CASSEALGYSNQPQHF. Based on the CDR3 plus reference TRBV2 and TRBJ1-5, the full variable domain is EPEVTQTPSHQVTQMGQEVILRCVPISNHLYFYWYRQILGQKVEFLVSFYNNEISEKSEIFDDQFSVERPDGSNFTLKIRSTKLEDSAMYFCASSEALGYSNQPQHFGDGTRLSIL.

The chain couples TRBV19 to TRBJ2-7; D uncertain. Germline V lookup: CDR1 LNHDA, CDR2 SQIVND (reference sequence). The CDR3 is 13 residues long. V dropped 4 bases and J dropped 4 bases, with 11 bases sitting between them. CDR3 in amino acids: CASSRSSVYEQYF. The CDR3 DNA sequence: TGTGCCAGTAGTAGAAGTTCAGTATACGAGCAGTACTTC.

DNA for the CDR3: TGTGCCAGCAGCTTATTTAGGCCCCACCCGAACACCGGGGAGCTGTTTTTT. It translates to CASSLFRPHPNTGELFF. The V and J genes are TRBV7-2 and TRBJ2-2; D unclear. The CDR3 has 17 amino acids. V was clipped by 2 bases and J by 0 bases, with 13 bases between them. The germline gives CDR1 SGHTA, CDR2 FQGNSA.